This TCR beta chain was found in a study of T cells after yellow fever vaccination (dated by TCRdb to 2018 to 2020). General notes on the study: The SMART-Seq v4 Ultra Low Input RNA kit was used to prepare libraries from fractions with low cell numbers. Two healthy male donors, one aged 18 to 30 and one aged 30 to 40 years, made up the cohort. Blood was collected at multiple timepoints before and after primary and secondary immunization, and bulk PBMC replicates and cell subsets were isolated. To follow T-cell clones before and after primary and booster YFV17D yellow fever vaccination, bulk TCR alpha and beta repertoires were sequenced over time.

The junction shows trimming of 6 bases on V and 6 bases on J, plus 12 bases between the germline ends. Measured from the cysteine to the phenylalanine, the CDR3 is 13 residues long. The retained sequence is limited to the CDR3, 39 bases, with the frame set at the first base. The germline V gene encodes CDR1 SGHTA and CDR2 FQGNSA. Sample treatment or condition, as interpreted from the label and publication: live attenuated yellow fever vaccine strain. At each blood-draw timepoint, two biological replicates of bulk PBMCs were collected. A standard Ficoll-Paque protocol was used to isolate PBMCs from peripheral blood. TriZol was used to extract RNA from bulk PBMCs, CD4 and CD8 fractions, and dextramer-positive and dextramer-negative fractions. A note on this clonotype: No cognate antigen has been identified for it. Within one base of it there is no much larger clone, and no base qualities were kept.

Study-level results and caveats: Because the study included only a couple of donors, the extent to which the findings can be generalized is limited. After the booster, most clones that had expanded after primary vaccination were detected again (approximately 97% of CD4 and 88% of CD8), suggesting broad maintenance of memory. Compared with the primary T-cell response, the secondary T-cell response was weaker but faster, peaking on day 5 rather than day 15. FACS-sorted repertoires could contain abundant contaminating clonotypes from the bulk population, so computational filtering was required. A small fraction of clonotypes appeared in both the CD4 and CD8 compartments, likely as a result of convergent recombination.

TCR cDNA was synthesized by 5'RACE template switching, which introduced a universal primer site and unique molecular identifiers. cDNA synthesis was primed from both the TCR alpha and TCR beta constant segments. Two PCR steps were used to amplify libraries, with sample barcodes and sequencing adapters being added in the second step. Sequencing of libraries was done on Illumina HiSeq 2500 (2x100 bp) or NovaSeq (2x150 bp). Regarding the original processing steps: Demultiplexing of reads and collapsing into UMI consensus sequences were performed with MIGEC, and V(D)J alignment was carried out with MiXCR. Clonotypes responding to the vaccine were identified with edgeR on replicate PBMC samples, with the criteria of FDR below 0.01 and a log2 fold change above 5 up to day 15. CD4 or CD8 identity was assigned to each bulk clonotype according to whether the clonotype was present at higher abundance in the sequenced CD4 repertoire or the sequenced CD8 repertoire. The public reads were run again by TCRdb, first through fastp at Q25 and then through MiXCR, and only productive beta chains were kept. One record per CDR3 amino acid sequence lists the most common genes and DNA. TCRdb, not the original authors, processed these V and J calls. This sample comprises hundreds of thousands of distinct CDR3 sequences, 19% of them detected only once. The top ten clones comprise about 13% of the sample.

The receptor was isolated from a young man who received the YFV17D yellow fever vaccine. The sequenced sample was PBMCs, obtained 15 days after the yellow fever booster vaccination. The chain uses TRBV7-2 and TRBJ2-1, and the D gene may be TRBD2, 5 bases matching. The CDR3 protein: CASSLGGLNEQFF. The sequenced DNA: TGTGCCAGCAGTCTTGGCGGGCTCAATGAGCAGTTCTTC.